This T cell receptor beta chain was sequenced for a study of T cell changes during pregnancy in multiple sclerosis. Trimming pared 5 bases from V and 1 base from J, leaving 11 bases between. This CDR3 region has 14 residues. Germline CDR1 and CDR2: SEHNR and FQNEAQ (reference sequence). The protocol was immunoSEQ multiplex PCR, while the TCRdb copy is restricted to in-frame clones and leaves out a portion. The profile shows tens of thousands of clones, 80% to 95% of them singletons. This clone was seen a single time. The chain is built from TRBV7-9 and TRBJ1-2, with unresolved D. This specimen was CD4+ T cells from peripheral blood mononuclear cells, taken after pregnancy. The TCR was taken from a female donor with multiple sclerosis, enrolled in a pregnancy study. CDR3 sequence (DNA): TGTGCCAGCAGCCGGGAGAACAGTAACTATGGCTACACCTTC. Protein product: CASSRENSNYGYTF.